The sequence of this T cell receptor (beta chain) was determined in a study of cytomegalovirus exposure and HLA in healthy donors. Germline V lookup: CDR1 KGHSH, CDR2 LQKENI. Losses at the gene ends were 3 bases for V and 6 bases for J; bases not matched to a gene: 4. This CDR3 contains 13 residues. As to this clone: The antigen remains unidentified.

It was with 60 Vbeta and 13 Jbeta primers that the PCR ran. Data came from immunoSEQ multiplex PCR; TCRdb stores just in-frame clones and leaves some out. The sample lists some 100,000 clones, about 70% occurring once. Study-wide findings and caveats: Earlier results showed most TCR beta V segments being productive about 87% or about 30% of the time.

This clonotype was sampled from a human donor in good health. The chain recombines TRBV18 with TRBJ1-2, with 7 positions matching TRBD1. The sample taken for sequencing was PBMCs. The CDR3 region is CASSPVDRDGYTF. CDR3 bases: TGTGCCAGCTCACCGGTAGACAGGGATGGCTACACCTTC.